What follows is one T cell receptor (beta chain) and its context. The antigen is unknown. TCRdb reprocessed the 5' RACE reads with MiXCR, giving one entry per CDR3 protein. The sample contains some 1,600,000 distinct CDR3 sequences, more than 30% of which appear only once. Trimming took off 3 bases at V and 0 bases at J, with 5 bases between the two ends. CDR1 is KGHSH, CDR2 LQKENI, per germline. The CDR3 is 13 amino acids. This entry belongs to a study of identical twins. The study, taken as a whole, reports: Models predicted too little out-of-frame TCR alpha sharing in monozygotic twins.

The rearrangement uses TRBV18 and TRBJ1-1; D not resolved. This TCR was recovered from a newborn girl in good health. The material sequenced was cord blood. This CDR3 reads CASSPIVNTEAFF. The CDR3 nucleotides read TGTGCCAGCTCACCCATCGTGAACACTGAAGCTTTCTTT.